This entry lists 32 T cell receptor beta chains sequenced from one sample in a study of T cells in Graves' hyperthyroidism and ophthalmopathy. Amplified TCR beta CDR3 regions came from RNA transcripts. RT-PCR in the first round (using the HTBI primer set) targeted the TCR CDR3. TCRdb passed the multiplex PCR reads through MiXCR, listing each CDR3 protein once. The repertoire includes hundreds of thousands of distinct CDR3 sequences, 15% to 19% of them detected once, and roughly 8% sits in the top ten. The source material was blood. These receptors were obtained from a woman younger than 35 with Graves' hyperthyroidism.

This clonotype was observed many times. This sequence joins TRBV3-1 and TRBJ1-3, with TRBD1 as a possible D gene (6 bases). This CDR3 comprises 15 residues. V lost 4 bases, J lost 0 bases, and 10 bases lay in between. Germline V lookup: CDR1 LGHDT, CDR2 YNNKEL (reference sequence). CDR3 protein: CASSRQGNSGNTIYF. CDR3 in DNA: TGTGCCAGCAGCCGTCAGGGGAACTCTGGAAACACCATATATTTT.

This clonotype came up many times. The CDR3 loop reads CASAGGLGNSPLHF. Written as DNA, the CDR3 is TGTGCTAGTGCCGGGGGATTGGGTAATTCACCCCTCCACTTT. The gene calls are TRBV12-5 and TRBJ1-6; possible D gene TRBD1, 5 bases. Between the trimmed V and J ends, which lost 7 bases and 6 bases, there was a span of 13 bases. The CDR3 is made up of 14 amino acids. Germline loops: CDR1 LGHNT, CDR2 FRNRAP.

The chain links TRBV6-1 to TRBJ2-7, with TRBD2 identical over 7 bases. The closer fit of TRBJ2-1 to the DNA end suggests the J call may be wrong. The CDR3 loop spans 14 amino acids. Germline V lookup: CDR1 MNHNS, CDR2 SASEGT. The CDR3 region is CASSRPGLSYEQFF. The DNA of the CDR3 is TGTGCCAGCAGCCGACCGGGACTATCCTACGAGCAGTTCTTC.

This clonotype has just a few counts. The chain carries TRBV13 and TRBJ2-1; D call uncertain. The end of the DNA is better explained by TRBJ2-7, so the J call may be wrong. This CDR3 has 12 residues. Germline lookup yields CDR1 PRHDT and CDR2 FYEKMQ (reference sequence). In DNA form, the CDR3 reads TGTGCCAGCAGCTCCGAAGCGAATGAGCAGTACTTC. The encoded protein is CASSSEANEQYF.

About this clonotype: Being one base from a much bigger clone, this may be a read error. The CDR3 loop is CAGSFSRNEQYF. CDR3 DNA sequence: TGTGCCGGCAGTTTTTCCCGCAACGAGCAGTACTTC. The rearrangement joins TRBV12-3 or TRBV12-4 to TRBJ2-7; D gene ambiguous. This CDR3 has 12 residues.

The V gene is TRBV5-1, the J gene TRBJ2-2; weak D call: TRBD2 (6 bases). The germline V gene encodes CDR1 SGHRS and CDR2 YFSETQ. The V end was cut by 4 bases, the J end by 1 base, with 8 bases between. The length of the CDR3 is 14 residues. CDR3 in DNA: TGCGCCAGCAGCCCCGGGGGGAACACCGGGGAGCTGTTTTTT. Protein sequence: CASSPGGNTGELFF.

This chain uses TRBV6-2 or TRBV6-3 with TRBJ1-5, with D tentatively TRBD1 (5 bases). Trimming left V 4 bases short and J 6 bases short, with 10 bases between. In germline, CDR1 is MNHEY, CDR2 SVGEGT. The CDR3 contains 13 residues. The CDR3 region is CASSWGLGQPQHF. The CDR3 bases are TGTGCCAGCAGTTGGGGCCTAGGTCAGCCCCAGCATTTT.

This clonotype has a count of ten or more. The rearrangement links TRBV30 to TRBJ1-3; D remains unclear. Trimming shortened V by 2 bases and J by 5 bases, and 4 bases separated the two germline ends. The length of the CDR3 is 11 residues. Per germline, CDR1 GTSNPN and CDR2 SVGIG (reference sequence). In DNA, the CDR3 is TGTGCCTGGAGTTATAGAAACACCATATATTTT. Encoded protein: CAWSYRNTIYF. Full variable domain (remainder filled in from reference TRBV30 and TRBJ1-3): SQTIHQWPATLVQPVGSPLSLECTVEGTSNPNLYWYRQAAGRGLQLLFYSVGIGQISSEVPQNLSASRPQDRQFILSSKKLLLSDSGFYLCAWSYRNTIYFGEGSWLTVV.

The rearrangement links TRBV7-9 to TRBJ1-1, with TRBD1 identical over 7 bases. The junction had 13 bases not matched to a gene; V was cut back by 5 bases and J by 7 bases. The germline V gene has CDR1 SEHNR and CDR2 FQNEAQ (reference sequence). The CDR3 contains 15 residues. CDR3 amino acids: CASSPTGTANREAFF. In DNA, the CDR3 is TGTGCCAGCAGCCCTACGGGGACAGCTAACCGTGAAGCTTTCTTT.

This clonotype was picked up many times. The rearrangement uses TRBV2 and TRBJ1-2; D possibly corresponds to TRBD1 (5 bases). This CDR3 has 14 amino acids. V lost 4 bases and J 3 bases, leaving 12 bases between the germline ends. Germline CDR1 SNHLY, CDR2 FYNNEI. CDR3 bases: TGTGCCAGCAGTGGATCAGGGACCTACTATGGCTACACCTTC. Translating gives CASSGSGTYYGYTF.

This clonotype was seen ten or more times. The rearrangement uses TRBV5-6 and TRBJ2-1; 10 nucleotides agree with TRBD2. This CDR3 has 16 amino acids. In germline, CDR1 is SGHDT, CDR2 YYEEEE. V lost 3 bases, J lost 3 bases, and 6 bases stayed unmatched. The CDR3 reads CASSSSGGGIYNEQFF. As DNA, the CDR3 is TGTGCCAGCAGCTCGAGCGGGGGGGGCATCTACAATGAGCAGTTCTTC.

J is TRBJ2-2 and V is TRBV5-4; D is undetermined. CDR3 length: 14 amino acids. The germline V gene encodes CDR1 SGHNT and CDR2 YYREEE (reference sequence). V was clipped by 2 bases and J by 3 bases, with 8 bases between them. The CDR3 loop reads CASSFWGHTGELFF. The CDR3 nucleotides are TGTGCCAGCAGCTTTTGGGGTCACACCGGGGAGCTGTTTTTT.

This clonotype occurred a few times. The chain links TRBV29-1 to TRBJ2-7; tentatively, D is TRBD1 or TRBD2 (5 bases each). The germline gives CDR1 SQVTM, CDR2 ANQGSEA. Trimming took 7 bases from V and 3 from J, leaving 10 bases between them. The CDR3 has 11 amino acids. Written as DNA, the CDR3 is TGCAGCGGGGGGAGTATCTACGAGCAGTACTTC. Its translation is CSGGSIYEQYF.

The chain links TRBV6-1 to TRBJ2-7; 10 bases map to TRBD1. This CDR3 is 16 amino acids long. Per germline, CDR1 MNHNS and CDR2 SASEGT. J was trimmed by 1 base and V by 5 bases; bases with no gene match: 8. CDR3 in amino acids: CASSLYPGQGSYEQYF. CDR3 coding DNA: TGTGCCAGCAGTCTTTACCCGGGACAGGGGTCCTACGAGCAGTACTTC.

This clonotype was observed at least ten times. V and J are TRBV30 and TRBJ2-1; D not certain. This CDR3 spans 11 amino acids. Germline-derived CDR1 and CDR2 are GTSNPN and SVGIG (reference sequence). V was shortened by 0 bases and J by 10 bases, with 7 bases between the two germline ends. The CDR3 loop is CAWSVELEQFF. CDR3 nucleotides: TGTGCCTGGAGTGTTGAGTTGGAGCAGTTCTTC.

For this clonotype: One end of the junction varies from germline; a read error may be responsible. This chain joins TRBV12-3 or TRBV12-4 and TRBJ2-1, with a tentative D call TRBD1 (6 bases). The CDR3 contains 14 residues. The CDR3 here is CASSPPVRDNEQFF. The CDR3 DNA reads as TGTGCCAGCAGCCCTCCAGTCCGGGACAACGAGCAGTTCTTC.

This rearrangement joins TRBV4-1 to TRBJ1-2, with TRBD1 matching over 9 bases. The CDR3 spans 14 residues. Germline V lookup: CDR1 MGHRA, CDR2 YSYEKL. Germline trimming cut 1 base from V and 11 bases from J; bases unmatched to any gene: 8. CDR3 nucleotides: TGCGCCAGCAGCCAAGCTCCACAGGGGGCGGAGTACACCTTC. Residues: CASSQAPQGAEYTF.

The table lists this clonotype with many counts. The V and J genes are TRBV11-2 and TRBJ2-4; no clear D gene. Germline V gene data show CDR1 as SGHAT and CDR2 as FQNNGV. The CDR3 runs to 15 residues. Trimming removed 5 bases at V and 4 bases at J, with 15 bases between. CDR3 amino acids: CASSPILVRKNIQYF. The CDR3 region has the DNA TGTGCCAGCAGCCCAATCCTCGTACGGAAAAACATTCAGTACTTC.

Concerning this clonotype itself: A read error may explain this, as a much larger clone is one base away. The V call is TRBV27, the J call TRBJ1-6, with 7 positions matching TRBD1. The V gene's germline CDR1 is MNHEY and CDR2 SMNVEV (reference sequence). The CDR3 totals 16 residues. The CDR3, as DNA: TGTGCCAGCAGTCAGGACAGGCCGGCCTTAAATTCAGCCCTCCACTTT. Encoded protein: CASSQDRPALNSALHF.

There are many counts of this clonotype. The V and J genes are TRBV6-6 and TRBJ2-3, with 13 bases fitting TRBD2. The CDR3 is 17 residues long. The germline V gene encodes CDR1 MNHNY and CDR2 SVGAGI (reference sequence). V shed 2 bases and J 4 bases; nucleotides not matched to a gene: 6. The CDR3 nucleotides are TGTGCCAGCAGTTACCGATATACTAGCGGGGGGGCAGATACGCAGTATTTT. The encoded protein is CASSYRYTSGGADTQYF.

This clonotype was recorded many times. CDR3 sequence (DNA): TGTGCCAGCAGCGCCGGGACAGGGGCCACCGGGGAGCTGTTTTTT. Its protein is CASSAGTGATGELFF. The chain employs TRBV7-3 and TRBJ2-2; TRBD1 matches 10 bases. V shed 5 bases and J 4 bases; nucleotides not matched to a gene: 4. The CDR3 runs to 15 residues. CDR1 is SGHTA, CDR2 FQGTGA, per germline.

The chain is built from TRBV9 and TRBJ2-1; perhaps TRBD2 as D (6 bases). V shed 1 base and J shed 8 bases, with 19 bases lying between them. The CDR3 loop spans 16 amino acids. Germline V gene lookup returns CDR1 SGDLS and CDR2 YYNGEE. Here the CDR3 DNA reads TGTGCCAGCAGCGTACGGGGAGGATCGTCGGGAGATGAGCAGTTCTTC. Its protein is CASSVRGGSSGDEQFF.

This clonotype was seen repeatedly, ten times or more. V usage is TRBV7-8 and J usage is TRBJ2-3; 7 nucleotides align to TRBD2. Per the germline V gene, CDR1 is SGHVS and CDR2 is FQNEAQ. The V gene end was trimmed by 7 bases and the J gene end by 4 bases; junction bases not matched to a gene: 11. CDR3 size: 15 residues. CDR3 sequence: CASTPGAGVADTQYF. Written as DNA, the CDR3 is TGTGCCAGCACCCCGGGCGCGGGAGTCGCAGATACGCAGTATTTT.

This clonotype was seen ten or more times. The CDR3 region is CASSLGRPSGRGGIGETQYF. In DNA form, the CDR3 reads TGTGCCAGCAGCTTAGGGAGGCCTAGCGGGAGGGGCGGTATAGGAGAGACCCAGTACTTC. This chain joins TRBV7-2 and TRBJ2-5, with 12 nucleotides matching TRBD2. In germline, CDR1 is SGHTA, CDR2 FQGNSA. The CDR3 has 20 amino acids. J was trimmed by 4 bases and V by 1 base; bases with no gene match: 16.

This clonotype was picked up many times. The J gene is TRBJ2-7, the V gene TRBV7-2; the D is unclear. The V gene's germline CDR1 is SGHTA and CDR2 FQGNSA. The germline V and J ends were trimmed by 1 base and 5 bases, with 6 bases remaining between them. The CDR3 totals 12 residues. The CDR3 DNA is TGTGCCAGCAGCTTAGTTTCCCACGAGCAGTACTTC. Its translation is CASSLVSHEQYF.

The V call is TRBV7-3, the J call TRBJ2-7; the D gene is possibly TRBD1 (5 bases). The CDR3 is made up of 15 amino acids. Germline V gene lookup returns CDR1 SGHTA and CDR2 FQGTGA. Trimming pared 5 bases from V and 0 bases from J, leaving 14 bases between. The CDR3: CASSPQGASSYEQYF. In DNA form, the CDR3 reads TGTGCCAGCAGCCCGCAGGGTGCCAGCTCCTACGAGCAGTACTTC. Using reference TRBV7-3 and TRBJ2-7 for the parts outside the CDR3, the full variable domain is GAGVSQTPSNKVTEKGKYVELRCDPISGHTALYWYRQSLGQGPEFLIYFQGTGAADDSGLPNDRFFAVRPEGSVSTLKIQRTERGDSAVYLCASSPQGASSYEQYFGPGTRLTVT.

This clonotype was seen many times. The rearrangement joins TRBV6-5 to TRBJ1-1; possibly TRBD1 for D (5 bases). The CDR3 contains 15 residues. V lost 0 bases to trimming and J lost 3 bases, with 11 bases between them. CDR1 is MNHEY and CDR2 is SVGAGI in the germline V gene. The CDR3 sequence: CASSYSRRGDTEAFF. DNA of the CDR3: TGTGCCAGCAGTTACTCGAGACGGGGGGACACTGAAGCTTTCTTT.

The rearrangement links TRBV2 to TRBJ2-5; D gene ambiguous. The CDR3 length is 13 residues. Germline loops: CDR1 SNHLY, CDR2 FYNNEI. Trimming removed 5 bases from V and 3 bases from J, with 10 bases in between. CDR3 protein: CASSPYNEETQYF. CDR3 nucleotide sequence: TGTGCCAGCAGTCCCTACAACGAAGAGACCCAGTACTTC.

This clonotype was seen ten or more times. The J gene is TRBJ2-5, the V gene TRBV28, with D maybe TRBD1 (5 bases). Germline V lookup: CDR1 MDHEN, CDR2 SYDVKM. Trimming cost V 4 bases and J 5 bases, with 14 bases left between them. There are 14 residues in the CDR3. CDR3 protein: CASSSIGAGETQYF. The CDR3, as DNA: TGTGCCAGCAGTTCCATAGGGGCAGGGGAGACCCAGTACTTC.

This clonotype was observed at least ten times. The chain combines TRBV2 with TRBJ2-1; D possibly corresponds to TRBD1 (5 bases). V gave up 1 base and J gave up 7 bases, with 8 bases separating them. The CDR3 covers 13 residues. In germline, CDR1 is SNHLY, CDR2 FYNNEI. The CDR3 DNA sequence: TGTGCCAGCAGTGAAGATAGGGGAAATGAGCAGTTCTTC. The encoded protein is CASSEDRGNEQFF.

Many counts were recorded for this clonotype. The chain employs TRBV7-3 and TRBJ2-2; 8 nucleotides match TRBD1. CDR1 and CDR2 from the germline V gene are SGHTA and FQGTGA. The CDR3 runs to 15 residues. V was pared by 5 bases and J by 6 bases, with 8 bases of the junction left unmatched. The CDR3 DNA follows: TGTGCCAGCAGCCTTGGACAGGGTTTTTCCGGGGAGCTGTTTTTT. Amino acids: CASSLGQGFSGELFF. Together with reference TRBV7-3 and TRBJ2-2, the CDR3 gives the full variable domain: GAGVSQTPSNKVTEKGKYVELRCDPISGHTALYWYRQSLGQGPEFLIYFQGTGAADDSGLPNDRFFAVRPEGSVSTLKIQRTERGDSAVYLCASSLGQGFSGELFFGEGSRLTVL.

V and J are TRBV4-1 and TRBJ1-6; possible D gene TRBD1, 5 bases. CDR3 size: 19 residues. V dropped 1 base and J dropped 8 bases, with 24 bases sitting between them. Germline CDR1 reads MGHRA; CDR2 reads YSYEKL. CDR3 DNA sequence: TGCGCCAGCAGCCAAGCCGGGGGAGGGGACCCCTTAACTGATTCACCCCTCCACTTT. It is translated as CASSQAGGGDPLTDSPLHF.